This TCR beta chain stems from a study of cytomegalovirus exposure and HLA in healthy donors (dated by TCRdb to between 2016 and 2019). Some background on the complete study: In an earlier analysis of roughly 590 of the donors, approximately 300 Gb of sequence data and 120 million or so unique TCR beta sequences from 180 million or so T cells were reported. About 330 gigabases of sequencing data and about 92 million unique TCR sequences made up an early release that covered several hundred HLA-typed donors. Of the 300 to 450 genotyped donors, approximately 82% fell in the genetic ancestry cluster associated with self-reported Caucasian donors. The study was designed to test whether signatures of past pathogen exposure could be identified by cataloging public T cell receptors. The T cell repertoires of about 700 subjects were profiled by immunosequencing and related to cytomegalovirus serostatus. In addition to the first cohort of around 670 subjects, a separate validation cohort of approximately 110 different subjects was used. High-throughput TCR immunosequencing, statistical association of individual TCRs with disease status, and machine learning were combined to predict cytomegalovirus infection status. To study patterns of TCR occurrence, a later analysis re-analyzed previously published TCR beta repertoires from 700 or so donors and added high-resolution HLA genotyping. Rather than using new phenotypic data, the later analysis identified candidate immune exposures from TCR beta sequences and from how often those sequences occurred across donors. To decide whether each TCR beta V gene segment behaved as functional or pseudogenic, an earlier analysis of approximately 600 of the donors relied on high-throughput TCR beta sequencing. Alongside the repertoire data, information on donor age, sex, ethnicity and CMV serostatus was compiled. Genome-wide SNP genotypes for about 55% of the 666 donors were used in a later genetic analysis, which treated that subset as a discovery cohort. Every repertoire in the discovery cohort had been generated on one and the same sequencing platform. Both class I and class II loci were covered by HLA typing, at four-digit resolution. The number of donors typed differed by locus, with about 620-630 for A, B, C, DRB1 and DQB1, 522 for DQA1, about 610 for DPA1, and under 490 for DPB1. Roughly 5 DR-DQ haplotypes were handled as single units for association and clustering, since linkage in the cohort was strong. On average, around 240,000 unique TCR beta nucleotide sequences were sequenced per donor among 398 genotyped donors of the cohort, with 15% to 20% of those sequences being non-productive. General findings and caveats noted by the study authors: Because some donors lacked HLA typing at each locus, the association tests relied only on the typed subset. A later analysis found that HLA-associated TCR beta chains were more clonally expanded and had lower generation probabilities than equally common non-associated chains. Strong co-occurrence of HLA alleles, especially DR and DQ, made assigning TCR associations to individual alleles difficult. The study listed 150 to 200 TCR beta chains as associated with cytomegalovirus. In an earlier analysis of fewer than 750 of the donors, most TCR beta V segments were observed in productive rearrangements about 90% or about 30% of the time, broadly matching IMGT annotations. A later genetic analysis associated a missense DCLRE1C variant with V-gene and J-gene trimming of TCR beta chains, and an independent cohort replicated the association. According to a later analysis, most CMV-associated TCR beta chains appeared to be HLA-restricted, and the HLA associations seemed to be driven largely by CMV exposure. At a false discovery rate of 0.05, a later analysis linked 16,951 TCR beta sequences to specific HLA alleles. This cohort had only TCR beta chains sequenced, and the lack of alpha or paired-chain data limited which features could be detected. Several of the top co-occurrence clusters appeared to be linked to parvovirus B19, influenza, CMV and Epstein-Barr virus, according to a later analysis. The 87-base-pair reads could not distinguish some IMGT-functional V segments, including TRBV6-2 and TRBV6-3, so those segments were excluded. Roughly uniform sequencing depth across donors was assumed in presence/absence analyses, although this assumption may not hold. A later genetic analysis reported fewer N-insertions in productive TCRs among donors in an Asian-associated ancestry cluster than the roughly 620-donor mean. A further reported finding was that TCR beta sequences accurately predicted the HLA-A and HLA-B alleles for most subjects in the first cohort. Correlated functional status among segregating V segments might be attributable to linkage disequilibrium, but an unknown experimental factor could not be ruled out. The classifier was reported to diagnose cytomegalovirus status with high specificity and sensitivity in both the original and validation cohorts. Most TCR sequences were seen in very few donors, while some public TCRs were found in many individuals. The earlier analysis of approximately 540 of the donors excluded some 16 rarely observed V segments, including chromosome 9 orphons, because counts were too low. CMV serostatus was the only immune exposure information available for the cohort. A cluster of highly shared sequence variants was judged likely to be a technical artifact of the sequencing pipeline. The authors suggested that the approach could potentially be generalized to other disease states and immunological phenotypes. A few of the identified cytomegalovirus-associated TCR beta chains were confirmed in vitro to be specific for cytomegalovirus antigens. In a later analysis, the rate of TCR association differed among HLA loci, with DRB1 alleles having the most associated TCRs and HLA-C alleles having the fewest.

Preparation of the library involved the immunoSEQ multiplex PCR assay. The multiplex PCR relied on a mix of 60 forward primers for TCR Vbeta segments and 13 reverse primers for TCR Jbeta segments. The CDR3 region of rearranged TCR beta genes was amplified from genomic DNA by a multiplex PCR assay. Amplified TCR beta libraries were sequenced as 87-base-pair reads on the Illumina HiSeq System. Under the source paper's analysis protocol: A later analysis tallied about 77 million unique TCR beta chains across the 640 or so repertoires, and about 12 million of those chains were shared by two or more donors. A nearest-neighbor algorithm error-corrected the raw reads and collapsed the reads into unique sequences, merging closely related sequences to remove PCR and sequencing errors. To assign V, D and J gene segments, CDR3 sequences were aligned to IMGT reference sequences. For a sequence to be retained, a match of at least six nucleotides to both a V gene segment and a J gene segment was required. Rearrangements were called productive when the CDR3 lacked stop codons and stayed in frame with V and J; all others were non-productive. CDR3 was defined by IMGT convention, running from the second conserved V-encoded cysteine to the conserved J-encoded phenylalanine. The earlier analysis of around 640 of the donors excluded sequences that lacked an unambiguous match to a single V gene segment. In an earlier analysis of roughly 600 of the donors, a V segment was called functional when productive rearrangements were above 56.7%, and segregating when the standard deviation between donors exceeded 5%. To diagnose cytomegalovirus status from the catalog of TCR beta chain sequences, a statistical classification framework was built. A later analysis assigned V and J genes by comparing TCR nucleotide sequences with IMGT/GENE-DB human TR gene sequences. Using the TCRdist pipeline, a later analysis assigned CDR3 sequences along with most-parsimonious VDJ recombination scenarios. In a later analysis, every TCR beta chain was defined by the combination of its CDR3 amino acid sequence and its V-gene family, and reads without a unique V-gene family were dropped. A later analysis removed 600 or so highly shared, low-generation-probability nucleotide sequences to deal with suspected cross-contamination and a sequencing artifact. A later analysis calculated a clonal expansion index for each public chain from normalized within-repertoire ranks of inferred template counts. In a later analysis, generation probabilities were computed using a VDJ recombination model fitted to out-of-frame rearrangements, and the results were checked against IGoR. In a later analysis, hypergeometric tests were used to score TCR-TCR, TCR-HLA and TCR-CMV co-occurrence, with a repertoire-size bias correction applied to TCR pairs. A later analysis estimated false discovery rates by permuting HLA or CMV assignments 20 times. A later analysis grouped co-occurring TCRs with DBSCAN, adding TCRdist sequence similarity when clustering within HLA-allele-positive subsets. Repertoires with fewer than 30,000 or more than 120,000 public chains were left out of co-occurrence clustering, as were several repertoires with anomalous nucleotide sharing. What TCRdb holds here is the immuneACCESS table cut down to in-frame rearrangements. Part of the clones is not present; checked against another copy, under half of the missing clones reflect an unresolved V gene, and the others are unexplained. Clonal size and the V and J genes are those of that table, whereas D and trimming came from the DNA. The sample table holds approximately 170,000 clones, of which around 85% were seen once. The ten largest make up 1% of the sample.

Inclusive of the bounding cysteine and phenylalanine, the CDR3 is 15 residues long. The read is trimmed to its CDR3 DNA, 45 bases read in frame from base 1. After removal of 3 bases from V and 3 bases from J, the junction retains 3 bases not matched to a gene. The germline V gene provides CDR1 SGHRS and CDR2 YFSETQ. The cohort consisted of some 670 healthy bone marrow donors. Cohort members were all nominally healthy when sampled, although unrecorded immune exposures were likely present. The donor tested CMV seronegative, placing the donor among the roughly 400 seronegative members of the cohort. A peripheral blood sample was provided by each donor, and peripheral blood mononuclear cells were used for TCR beta sequencing. The Qiagen DNeasy Blood Extraction Kit was used to extract genomic DNA from the blood cell samples. As for this clone: Its cognate antigen has yet to be identified. One base away there is no much larger clone; base qualities are not given.

The sample was PBMCs. The origin of this receptor is a boy aged 2 to 10 in good health and CMV-seronegative. Recombination connected TRBV5-1 to TRBJ1-5; TRBD1 matches 10 bases in the middle. CDR3 sequence: CASSSGTGDNQPQHF. The bases read TGCGCCAGCAGCTCCGGGACAGGGGACAATCAGCCCCAGCATTTT.